Sequencing of this TCR beta chain was carried out in a study of Ad26.COV2.S vaccination and SARS-CoV-2 variants. Treatment noted: about 20 received Ad26.COV2.S at low or high dose, single or two shots; about 5 received placebo; per-sample allocation not given. The investigators took samples on day 63 after the first vaccine or placebo injection. About this clone itself: Its antigen remains unidentified.

Sequenced by immunoSEQ multiplex PCR; TCRdb stores in-frame clones only, minus some. The data hold 350,000 to 500,000 clones, with about 92% observed a single time. Study outcomes and limitations: Placebo recipients and vaccine recipients were similar in non-spike TCR breadth.

V was clipped by 5 bases and J by 3 bases, with 5 bases between them. The germline gives CDR1 MGHDK, CDR2 SYGVNS. The CDR3 covers 11 residues. The chain recombines TRBV25-1 with TRBJ2-7; D is undetermined. The input for sequencing was peripheral blood, taken in a trial of Ad26.COV2.S vaccine versus placebo. The TCR originated in a person aged 18 to 59 who received the Ad26.COV2.S COVID-19 vaccine or a placebo. In DNA, the CDR3 is TGTGCCAGCAGTTCATTCTACGAGCAGTACTTC. It translates to CASSSFYEQYF.